A single sample gave rise to the 4 T cell receptor beta chains below, sequenced in a study of tumor and adjacent non-tumor tissue in lung cancer (dated by TCRdb to 2016 to 2018). Library generation was performed with multiplex PCR. TCRdb shows the sequencer as Illumina HiSeq 2500. TCRbeta libraries were built by three rounds of nested PCR using primers (Table S4), following protocols modified from ARM-PCR. TCRdb trimmed the raw reads at Q25, called clones with MiXCR and kept productive beta chains. Identical CDR3 protein sequences are pooled into one entry, listed with their most common genes and DNA. The sample table holds 55,000 to 65,000 distinct CDR3 sequences, of which about 61% were seen once. The leading ten clones occupy less than 40% of the sample. RNA was extracted from bulk unsorted tissue and checked for quality with a NanoDrop ND-1000 and an Agilent 2100. Distant non-tumor tissue taken more than 3 cm from the tumor edge was used as the normal lung sample.

Sequenced sample: distant non-tumor lung tissue. The receptors originated from a man aged 65 to 85 with non-small cell lung cancer.

This clonotype was seen at least ten times. The chain carries TRBV28 and TRBJ2-5, with D uncertain. The CDR3 consists of 13 residues. Germline CDR1 reads MDHEN; CDR2 reads SYDVKM. V lost 6 bases to trimming and J lost 0 bases, with 8 bases between them. CDR3 sequence (DNA): TGTGCCAGCAGCCCCATGGACCAAGAGACCCAGTACTTC. This gives the protein CASSPMDQETQYF.

Points on this clonotype: The CDR3 does not end in the conserved phenylalanine or tryptophan, so this is likely a read error. The chain is built from TRBV14 and TRBJ2-7, with TRBD1 matching 7 bases. V shed 3 bases and J 2 bases; nucleotides not matched to a gene: 4. Looked up from germline, CDR1 is SGHDN and CDR2 is FVKESK. CDR3 size: 14 residues. The CDR3 region is CASSQWQGAYEQYL. The DNA for the CDR3 is TGTGCCAGCAGCCAGTGGCAGGGGGCCTACGAGCAGTACTTG.

There are a few counts of this clonotype. As the CDR3 is not closed by the conserved phenylalanine or tryptophan, this likely results from a read error. The chain has TRBV29-1 and TRBJ1-1; no clear D. This CDR3 is built from 15 residues. The germline V and J ends were trimmed by 7 bases and 6 bases, with 24 bases remaining between them. Looked up from germline, CDR1 is SQVTM and CDR2 is ANQGSEA. CDR3 residues: CSGANSISGNAEAFL. Here the CDR3 DNA reads TGCAGCGGAGCAAACAGTATTTCGGGTAACGCTGAAGCTTTCCTT.

This clonotype has a handful of counts. A read error may be the cause here, since a much bigger clone is one base away. This chain links TRBV12-3 or TRBV12-4 with TRBJ1-5; weak D call: TRBD1 (6 bases). The CDR3 has 14 amino acids. V was trimmed by 6 bases and J by 9 bases, leaving 18 bases between them. CDR3 sequence: CASSPTGLGRPQHF. As DNA, the CDR3 is TGTGCCAGCAGCCCAACAGGGCTCGGTCGGCCCCAGCATTTT.